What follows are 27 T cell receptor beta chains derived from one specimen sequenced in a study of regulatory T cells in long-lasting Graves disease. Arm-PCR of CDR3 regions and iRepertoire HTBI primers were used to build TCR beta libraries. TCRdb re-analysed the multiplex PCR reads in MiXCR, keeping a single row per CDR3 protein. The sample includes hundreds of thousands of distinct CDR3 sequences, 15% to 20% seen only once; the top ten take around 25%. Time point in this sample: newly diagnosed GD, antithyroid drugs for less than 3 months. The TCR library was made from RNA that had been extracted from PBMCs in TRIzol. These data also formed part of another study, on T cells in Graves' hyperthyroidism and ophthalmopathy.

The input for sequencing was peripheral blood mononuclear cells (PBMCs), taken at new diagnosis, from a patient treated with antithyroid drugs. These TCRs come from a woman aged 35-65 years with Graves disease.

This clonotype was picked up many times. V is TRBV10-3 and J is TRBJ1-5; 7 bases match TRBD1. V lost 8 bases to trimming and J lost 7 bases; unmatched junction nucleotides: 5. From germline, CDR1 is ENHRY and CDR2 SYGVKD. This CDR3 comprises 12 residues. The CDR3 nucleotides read TGTGCCATCTCCGACAGGGCCCAGCCCCAGCATTTT. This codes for CAISDRAQPQHF.

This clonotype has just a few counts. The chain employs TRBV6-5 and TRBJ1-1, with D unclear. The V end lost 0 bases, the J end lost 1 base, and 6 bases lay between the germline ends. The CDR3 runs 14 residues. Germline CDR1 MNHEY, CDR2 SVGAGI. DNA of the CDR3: TGTGCCAGCAGTTACTCGATACAGAACACTGAAGCTTTCTTT. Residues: CASSYSIQNTEAFF.

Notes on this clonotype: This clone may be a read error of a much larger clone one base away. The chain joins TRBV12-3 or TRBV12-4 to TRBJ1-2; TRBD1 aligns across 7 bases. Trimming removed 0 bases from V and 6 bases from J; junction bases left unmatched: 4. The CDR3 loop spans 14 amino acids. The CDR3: CASSLAWDSHGYTF. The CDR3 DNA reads TGTGCCAGCAGTTTAGCGTGGGACAGCCATGGCTACACCTTC.

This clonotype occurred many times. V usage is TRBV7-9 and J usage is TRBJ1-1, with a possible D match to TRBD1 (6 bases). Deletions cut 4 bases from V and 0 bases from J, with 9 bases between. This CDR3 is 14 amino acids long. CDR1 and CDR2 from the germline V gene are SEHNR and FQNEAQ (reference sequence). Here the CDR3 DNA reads TGTGCCAGCAGCTCGGGACATATGAACACTGAAGCTTTCTTT. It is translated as CASSSGHMNTEAFF. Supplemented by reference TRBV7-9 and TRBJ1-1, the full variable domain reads DTGVSQNPRHKITKRGQNVTFRCDPISEHNRLYWYRQTLGQGPEFLTYFQNEAQLEKSRLLSDRFSAERPKGSFSTLEIQRTEQGDSAMYLCASSSGHMNTEAFFGQGTRLTVV.

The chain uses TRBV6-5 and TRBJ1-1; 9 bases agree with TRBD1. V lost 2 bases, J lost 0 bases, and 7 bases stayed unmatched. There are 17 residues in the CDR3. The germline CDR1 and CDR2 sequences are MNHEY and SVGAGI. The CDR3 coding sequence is TGTGCCAGCAGTTACCCACCCGGGACAGGGTTGAACACTGAAGCTTTCTTT. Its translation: CASSYPPGTGLNTEAFF.

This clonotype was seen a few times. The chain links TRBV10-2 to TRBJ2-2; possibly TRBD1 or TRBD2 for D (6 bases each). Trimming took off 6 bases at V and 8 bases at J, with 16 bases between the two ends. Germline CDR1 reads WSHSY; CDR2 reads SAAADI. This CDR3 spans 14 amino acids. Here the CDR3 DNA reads TGCGCCAGCAGCTGGGGGGCCAGTGTGGGGGAGCTGTTTTTT. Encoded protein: CASSWGASVGELFF.

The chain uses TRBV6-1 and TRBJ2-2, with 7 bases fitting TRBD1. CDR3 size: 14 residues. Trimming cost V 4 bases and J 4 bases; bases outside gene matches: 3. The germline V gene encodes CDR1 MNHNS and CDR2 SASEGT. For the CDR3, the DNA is TGTGCCAGCAGTGCAACAGGGGCCACCGGGGAGCTGTTTTTT. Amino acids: CASSATGATGELFF.

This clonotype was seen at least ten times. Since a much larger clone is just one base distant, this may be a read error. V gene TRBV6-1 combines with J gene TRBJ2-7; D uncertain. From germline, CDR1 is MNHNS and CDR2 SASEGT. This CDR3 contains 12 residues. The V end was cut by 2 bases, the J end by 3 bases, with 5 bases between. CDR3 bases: TGTGCCAGCAGTGAACAGCGCTACGAGCAGTACTTC. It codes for CASSEQRYEQYF.

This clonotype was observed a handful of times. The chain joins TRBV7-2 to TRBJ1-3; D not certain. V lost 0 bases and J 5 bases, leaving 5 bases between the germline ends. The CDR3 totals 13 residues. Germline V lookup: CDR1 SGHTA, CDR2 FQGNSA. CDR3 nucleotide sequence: TGTGCCAGCAGCTTAGCCCAGAGAAACACCATATATTTT. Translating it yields CASSLAQRNTIYF.

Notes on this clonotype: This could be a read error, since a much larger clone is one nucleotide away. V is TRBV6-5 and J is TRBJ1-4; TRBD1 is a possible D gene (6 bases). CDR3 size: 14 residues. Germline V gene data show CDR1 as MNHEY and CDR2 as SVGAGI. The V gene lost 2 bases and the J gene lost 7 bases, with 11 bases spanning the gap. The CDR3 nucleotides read TGTGCCAGCAGTTACAGGGGAGGGGGTGAAAAACTGTTTTTT. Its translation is CASSYRGGGEKLFF.

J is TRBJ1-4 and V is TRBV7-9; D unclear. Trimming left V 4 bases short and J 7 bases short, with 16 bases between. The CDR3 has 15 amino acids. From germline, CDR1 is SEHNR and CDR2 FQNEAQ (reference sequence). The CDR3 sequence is CASSSLVPRREKLFF. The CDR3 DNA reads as TGTGCCAGCAGCTCGCTGGTTCCACGGCGTGAAAAACTGTTTTTT.

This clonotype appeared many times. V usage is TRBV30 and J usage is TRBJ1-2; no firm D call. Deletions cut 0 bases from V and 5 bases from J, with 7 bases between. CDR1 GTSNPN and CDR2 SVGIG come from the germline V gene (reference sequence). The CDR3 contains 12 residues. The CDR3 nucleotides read TGTGCCTGGAGTGTCAGGCCTTATGGCTACACCTTC. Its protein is CAWSVRPYGYTF.

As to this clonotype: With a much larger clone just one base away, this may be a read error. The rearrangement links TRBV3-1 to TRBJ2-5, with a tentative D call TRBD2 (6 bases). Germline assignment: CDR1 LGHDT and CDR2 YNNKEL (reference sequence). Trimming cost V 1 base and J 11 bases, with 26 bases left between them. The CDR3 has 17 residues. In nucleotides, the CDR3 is TGTGCCAGCAGCCAAGGATCCGGGGGTGCTTCCGGCAATGAGCAGTACTTC. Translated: CASSQGSGGASGNEQYF.

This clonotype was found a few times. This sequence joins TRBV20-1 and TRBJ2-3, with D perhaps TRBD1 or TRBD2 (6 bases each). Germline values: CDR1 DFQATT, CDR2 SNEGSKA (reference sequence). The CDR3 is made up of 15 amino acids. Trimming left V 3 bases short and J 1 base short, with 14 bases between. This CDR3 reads CSASRGPQGTDTQYF. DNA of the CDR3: TGCAGTGCTAGTCGGGGGCCTCAGGGCACAGATACGCAGTATTTT.

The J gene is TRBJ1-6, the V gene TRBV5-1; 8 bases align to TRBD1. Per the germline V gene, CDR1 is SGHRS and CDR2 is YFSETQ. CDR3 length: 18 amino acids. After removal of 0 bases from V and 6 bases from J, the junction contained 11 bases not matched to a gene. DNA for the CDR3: TGCGCCAGCAGCTTGGCCGGGGCAGGGGGCTTCGGTAATTCACCCCTCCACTTT. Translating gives CASSLAGAGGFGNSPLHF.

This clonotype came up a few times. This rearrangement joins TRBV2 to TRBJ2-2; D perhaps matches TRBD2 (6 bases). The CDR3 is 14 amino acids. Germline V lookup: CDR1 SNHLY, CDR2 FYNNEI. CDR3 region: CATMPGLVTGELFF. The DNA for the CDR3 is TGTGCTACCATGCCGGGACTCGTCACCGGGGAGCTGTTTTTT.

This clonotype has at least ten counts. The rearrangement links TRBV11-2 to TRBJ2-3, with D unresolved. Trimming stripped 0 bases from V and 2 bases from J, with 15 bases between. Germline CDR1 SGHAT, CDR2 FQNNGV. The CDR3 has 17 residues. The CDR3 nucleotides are TGTGCCAGCAGCTTAGATGAATCGTGGCCATTCACAGATACGCAGTATTTT. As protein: CASSLDESWPFTDTQYF. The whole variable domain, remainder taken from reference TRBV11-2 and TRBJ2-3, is EAGVAQSPRYKIIEKRQSVAFWCNPISGHATLYWYQQILGQGPKLLIQFQNNGVVDDSQLPKDRFSAERLKGVDSTLKIQPAKLEDSAVYLCASSLDESWPFTDTQYFGPGTRLTVL.

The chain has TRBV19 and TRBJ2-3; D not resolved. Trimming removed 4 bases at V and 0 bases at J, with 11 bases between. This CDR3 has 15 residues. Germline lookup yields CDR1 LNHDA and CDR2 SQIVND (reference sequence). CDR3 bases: TGTGCCAGTAGTACCCCTAGGTCTAGCACAGATACGCAGTATTTT. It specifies CASSTPRSSTDTQYF.

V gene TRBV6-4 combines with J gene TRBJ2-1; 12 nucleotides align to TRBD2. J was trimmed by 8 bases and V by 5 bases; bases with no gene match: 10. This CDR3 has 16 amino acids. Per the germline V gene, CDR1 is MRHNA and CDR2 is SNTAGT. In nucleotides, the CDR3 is TGTGCCAGCAGTCGACTAGCGGGGGCCGGGGCCGATGAGCAGTTCTTC. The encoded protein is CASSRLAGAGADEQFF.

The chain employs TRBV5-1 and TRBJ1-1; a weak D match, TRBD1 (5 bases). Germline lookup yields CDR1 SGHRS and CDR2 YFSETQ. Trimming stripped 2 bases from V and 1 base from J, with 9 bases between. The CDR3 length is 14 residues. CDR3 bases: TGCGCCAGCAGCTTTGACAGCCCGAACACTGAAGCTTTCTTT. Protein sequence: CASSFDSPNTEAFF. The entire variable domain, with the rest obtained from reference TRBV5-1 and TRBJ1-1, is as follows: KAGVTQTPRYLIKTRGQQVTLSCSPISGHRSVSWYQQTPGQGLQFLFEYFSETQRNKGNFPGRFSGRQFSNSRSEMNVSTLELGDSALYLCASSFDSPNTEAFFGQGTRLTVV.

Written as DNA, the CDR3 is TGTGCCAGCAGCCAAGACTCCGGCAGCCCGAACACCGGGGAGCTGTTTTTT. This sequence encodes CASSQDSGSPNTGELFF. V is TRBV3-1 and J is TRBJ2-2; D is unresolved. V was cut by 0 bases and J by 0 bases, with 11 bases left in between. Germline CDR1 reads LGHDT; CDR2 reads YNNKEL (reference sequence). This CDR3 is built from 17 residues.

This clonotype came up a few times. The CDR3 nucleotides read TGCAGTGCTAGAGATAGGGCGGGGTACGAGCAGTACTTC. Protein: CSARDRAGYEQYF. The J gene is TRBJ2-7, the V gene TRBV20-1; tentative D call: TRBD2 (6 bases). V gave up 0 bases and J gave up 4 bases, with 10 bases separating them. CDR3 length: 13 amino acids. The germline CDR1 and CDR2 sequences are DFQATT and SNEGSKA (reference sequence).

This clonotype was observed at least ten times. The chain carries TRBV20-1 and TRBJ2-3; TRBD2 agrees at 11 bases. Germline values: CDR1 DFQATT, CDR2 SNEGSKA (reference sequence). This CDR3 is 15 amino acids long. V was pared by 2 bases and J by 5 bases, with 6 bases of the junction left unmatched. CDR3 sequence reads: CSARRLAGGKDTQYF. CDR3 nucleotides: TGCAGTGCTAGAAGGCTAGCGGGGGGTAAAGATACGCAGTATTTT.

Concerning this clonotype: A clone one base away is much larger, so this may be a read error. The CDR3 spells CAISESAPLNQPQHF. In nucleotides, the CDR3 is TGTGCCATCAGTGAGTCGGCTCCGTTAAATCAGCCCCAGCATTTT. The chain combines TRBV10-3 with TRBJ1-5; no reliable D call. The V gene lost 0 bases and the J gene lost 4 bases, with 10 bases spanning the gap. CDR3 size: 15 residues. Germline V gene lookup returns CDR1 ENHRY and CDR2 SYGVKD.

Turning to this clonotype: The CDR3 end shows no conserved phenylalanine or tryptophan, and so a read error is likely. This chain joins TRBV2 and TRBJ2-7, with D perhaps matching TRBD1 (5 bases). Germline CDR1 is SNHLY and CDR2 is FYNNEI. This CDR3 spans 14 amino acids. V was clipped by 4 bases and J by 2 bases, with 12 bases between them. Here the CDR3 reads CASSALAGPYEQYI. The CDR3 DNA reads TGTGCCAGCAGTGCTTTGGCAGGGCCCTACGAGCAGTACATC.

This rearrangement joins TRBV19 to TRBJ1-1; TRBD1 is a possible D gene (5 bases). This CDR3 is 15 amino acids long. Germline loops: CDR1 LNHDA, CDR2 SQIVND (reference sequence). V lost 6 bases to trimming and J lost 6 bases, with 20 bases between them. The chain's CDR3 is CASSKTRDGTPEAFF. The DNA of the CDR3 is TGTGCCAGTAGCAAAACTCGGGACGGGACGCCTGAAGCTTTCTTT.

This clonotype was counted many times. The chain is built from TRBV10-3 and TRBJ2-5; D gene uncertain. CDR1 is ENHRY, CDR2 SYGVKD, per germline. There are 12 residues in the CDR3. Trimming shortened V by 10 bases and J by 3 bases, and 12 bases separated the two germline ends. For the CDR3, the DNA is TGTGCCACCGCTGACCAAAAAGAGACCCAGTACTTC. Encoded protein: CATADQKETQYF.